Given below is one T cell receptor beta chain in context. Its antigen remains unidentified. Indicated treatment: oral pan-JAK inhibitor, 5-10 mg twice daily. This sample was taken from a study of CD8+ T cells in alopecia areata. The V and J ends lost 5 bases and 3 bases, in that order; junction bases with no gene match: 3. The germline V gene has CDR1 PRHDT and CDR2 FYEKMQ (reference sequence). CDR3 size: 13 residues. Study-wide results and limits: Among the top 100, expanded CD8+ clones were significantly decreased by tofacitinib, as was scalp clonality. Throughout tofacitinib, many expanded lesional clones continued to persist in scalp and blood. Because one nonresponder was included, the link of baseline CD8+ expansion to response is considered uncertain.

Extracted RNA was reverse transcribed into cDNA, the sequencing template. Assay used: immunoSEQ multiplex PCR; TCRdb lists only in-frame clones, some missing. The repertoire has about 150,000 clones, around 50% of them found once; the top ten carry roughly 15%. The specimen comprised CD8+ T cells sorted from blood, sampled at week 4, from a patient treated with tofacitinib. The chain couples TRBV13 to TRBJ2-5, with 7 bases matching TRBD1. This TCR was sampled from a human donor with alopecia areata. The CDR3 is CASSQTGKETQYF. CDR3 nucleotides: TGTGCCAGCAGCCAGACAGGGAAAGAGACCCAGTACTTC.